The 15 T cell receptor beta chains given below trace back to one sample, sequenced in a study of graft-versus-host responses after intestinal transplantation. No cognate antigen is known for these TCRs. Generated by immunoSEQ multiplex PCR, the TCRdb table keeps only in-frame clones and is missing some. The sample lists tens of thousands of clones; 75% to 90% were seen once. Sequencing used unstimulated CD8+ T cells sorted from spleen or lymph node cells, obtained before intestinal transplant. These receptors all stem from a human donor who received an intestinal transplant.

The rearrangement joins TRBV29-1 to TRBJ1-2; weak D call: TRBD1 (5 bases). The CDR3 consists of 13 residues. The germline V and J ends were trimmed by 3 bases and 4 bases, with 12 bases remaining between them. CDR1 is SQVTM and CDR2 is ANQGSEA in the germline V gene. CDR3 sequence reads: CSVEETVPYGYTF. Written as DNA, the CDR3 is TGCAGCGTTGAGGAGACAGTGCCCTATGGCTACACCTTC. Together with reference TRBV29-1 and TRBJ1-2, the CDR3 gives the full variable domain: SAVISQKPSRDICQRGTSLTIQCQVDSQVTMMFWYRQQPGQSLTLIATANQGSEATYESGFVIDKFPISRPNLTFSTLTVSNMSPEDSSIYLCSVEETVPYGYTFGSGTRLTVV.

V usage is TRBV7-9 and J usage is TRBJ2-1; 13 bases are shared with TRBD2. This CDR3 is 16 amino acids long. Trimming cost V 5 bases and J 7 bases; bases outside gene matches: 8. Germline-derived CDR1 and CDR2 are SEHNR and FQNEAQ (reference sequence). The CDR3 region is CASSRPLAGGGNEQFF. The CDR3 DNA reads as TGTGCCAGCAGCCGACCACTAGCGGGAGGGGGAAATGAGCAGTTCTTC.

This clone was counted a few times. This chain connects TRBV9 to TRBJ2-2, with 10 bases aligning to TRBD2. The CDR3 is 15 residues long. With V trimmed by 0 bases and J by 5 bases, 1 base remained unmatched. Germline loops: CDR1 SGDLS, CDR2 YYNGEE. The CDR3 nucleotides read TGTGCCAGCAGCGTAGTAGCGGGGGGAACCGGGGAGCTGTTTTTT. As protein: CASSVVAGGTGELFF. Variable domain in full (rest from reference TRBV9 and TRBJ2-2): DSGVTQTPKHLITATGQRVTLRCSPRSGDLSVYWYQQSLDQGLQFLIQYYNGEERAKGNILERFSAQQFPDLHSELNLSSLELGDSALYFCASSVVAGGTGELFFGEGSRLTVL.

The rearrangement uses TRBV6-1 and TRBJ2-7; D gene unclear. Germline-derived CDR1 and CDR2 are MNHNS and SASEGT. Trimming left V 3 bases short and J 3 bases short, with 12 bases between. The CDR3 loop spans 14 amino acids. The CDR3 DNA reads TGTGCCAGCAGTGATAGTCTAGAGCTCTACGAGCAGTACTTC. Encoded protein: CASSDSLELYEQYF.

The chain is built from TRBV6-5 and TRBJ2-7; D may match TRBD1 or TRBD2 (5 bases each). Germline loops: CDR1 MNHEY, CDR2 SVGAGI. V lost 5 bases, J lost 11 bases, and 13 bases lay in between. The CDR3 has 11 amino acids. Written as DNA, the CDR3 is TGTGCCAGCAGTGCCGGCAGGGAGAAGTACTTC. This sequence encodes CASSAGREKYF.

The V and J genes are TRBV7-9 and TRBJ2-1; no firm D call. The V gene lost 5 bases and the J gene lost 6 bases, with 11 bases spanning the gap. CDR1 is SEHNR and CDR2 is FQNEAQ in the germline V gene (reference sequence). The length of the CDR3 is 13 residues. The CDR3 DNA sequence: TGTGCCAGCAGCACTGGGCCTGGCAATGAGCAGTTCTTC. This sequence encodes CASSTGPGNEQFF.

This clone has only one observation. The V and J genes are TRBV7-3 and TRBJ1-4; 8 bases are a match to TRBD1. Trimming cost V 5 bases and J 2 bases; bases outside gene matches: 4. Germline lookup yields CDR1 SGHTA and CDR2 FQGTGA. The CDR3 sequence is 15 residues long. For the CDR3, the DNA is TGTGCCAGCAGCCAGACAGGGGCGACTAATGAAAAACTGTTTTTT. Its protein is CASSQTGATNEKLFF.

This clone was found a few times. The chain has TRBV6-5 and TRBJ2-7; D is undetermined. V was trimmed by 8 bases and J by 3 bases, leaving 11 bases between them. CDR1 and CDR2 (germline): MNHEY, SVGAGI. The CDR3 is made up of 12 amino acids. The CDR3 DNA reads TGTGCCAGCTCTCGATCCGGCTACGAGCAGTACTTC. This translates into CASSRSGYEQYF.

This chain joins TRBV28 and TRBJ2-7; D not certain. CDR3 length: 13 residues. CDR1 is MDHEN, CDR2 SYDVKM, per germline. The V gene lost 10 bases and the J gene lost 0 bases, with 13 bases spanning the gap. The CDR3 DNA follows: TGTGCCACCAAGGGCATGAGCTCCTACGAGCAGTACTTC. Translation: CATKGMSSYEQYF.

The V call is TRBV5-4, the J call TRBJ1-1; D is possibly TRBD1 (5 bases). The CDR3 is 12 residues long. The V end was cut by 6 bases, the J end by 1 base, with 7 bases between. Germline CDR1 SGHNT, CDR2 YYREEE (reference sequence). The CDR3 is CASTGGNTEAFF. The CDR3 DNA reads as TGTGCCAGCACCGGGGGGAACACTGAAGCTTTCTTT.

The V gene is TRBV29-1, the J gene TRBJ1-4; D is perhaps TRBD1 (5 bases). V dropped 2 bases and J dropped 10 bases, with 8 bases sitting between them. The length of the CDR3 is 11 residues. Germline values: CDR1 SQVTM, CDR2 ANQGSEA. The CDR3 DNA reads as TGCAGCGTTGAACGGGGGGGAAAACTGTTTTTT. This encodes CSVERGGKLFF.

This chain connects TRBV6-1 to TRBJ2-3; no clear D. This CDR3 spans 15 amino acids. CDR1 is MNHNS and CDR2 is SASEGT in the germline V gene. V dropped 0 bases and J dropped 0 bases, with 7 bases sitting between them. CDR3 nucleotide sequence: TGTGCCAGCAGTGAAGCGCTTGGGAGCACAGATACGCAGTATTTT. Encoded protein: CASSEALGSTDTQYF.

The rearrangement uses TRBV4-1 and TRBJ2-5; TRBD2 matches 8 bases. J gave up 5 bases and V 4 bases, and 15 bases lay outside the gene matches. This CDR3 contains 17 residues. Germline V gene sequence: CDR1 MGHRA, CDR2 YSYEKL. For the CDR3, the DNA is TGCGCCAGCAGCCCCCTTTTGAGCGGGGGCCCCAGGGAGACCCAGTACTTC. Amino acids: CASSPLLSGGPRETQYF.

The chain couples TRBV28 to TRBJ2-5; TRBD1 might be the D (5 bases). V lost 6 bases and J lost 5, with 16 bases in between. The CDR3 is 14 residues long. Germline CDR1 and CDR2: MDHEN and SYDVKM. As DNA, the CDR3 is TGTGCCAGCAGGGTCAGGGCACCACAGGAGACCCAGTACTTC. This encodes CASRVRAPQETQYF.

The chain joins TRBV5-6 to TRBJ1-2; 7 bases align to TRBD1. With V trimmed by 4 bases and J by 4 bases, 4 bases remained unmatched. CDR1 is SGHDT and CDR2 is YYEEEE in the germline V gene. This CDR3 has 13 amino acids. DNA of the CDR3: TGTGCCAGCAGCCTGACAGGGTTCTATGGCTACACCTTC. It encodes CASSLTGFYGYTF.